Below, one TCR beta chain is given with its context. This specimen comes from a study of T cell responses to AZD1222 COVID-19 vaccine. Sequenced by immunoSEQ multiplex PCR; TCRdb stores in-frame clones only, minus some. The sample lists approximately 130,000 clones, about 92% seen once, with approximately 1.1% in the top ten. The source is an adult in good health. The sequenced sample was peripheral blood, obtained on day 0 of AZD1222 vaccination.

The CDR3 is CASSQGTEAFF. The CDR3 bases are TGTGCCAGCAGCCAGGGTACTGAAGCTTTCTTT. J is TRBJ1-1 and V is TRBV6-2 or TRBV6-3; tentatively, D is TRBD1 (5 bases). V lost 6 bases and J 5 bases, leaving 7 bases between the germline ends. This CDR3 is built from 11 residues. The germline gives CDR1 MNHEY, CDR2 SVGEGT.